Described below is a single T cell receptor (beta chain) sequence and its context. Its antigen is not identified. Naive CD8 cells lacked CD45RO and underwent positive selection for CCR7, leaving out terminally differentiated effector memory CD45RA+ cells. This specimen belongs to a study of shared clonotypes between healthy human individuals. The study, taken as a whole, reports: Sequencing depth was a factor that was expected to affect clonotype sharing among donors.

Sequenced by immunoSEQ multiplex PCR; TCRdb stores in-frame clones only, minus some. The sample comprises about 2 million clones, about 95% of which are singletons, and under 1.5% rests with the top ten. Per the germline V gene, CDR1 is WNHNN and CDR2 is SYGVQD (reference sequence). This CDR3 is 18 amino acids long. The trim removed 4 bases at V and 4 bases at J, leaving 13 bases unmatched. V gene TRBV10-1 combines with J gene TRBJ2-2, with 9 bases aligning to TRBD2. The sequenced sample was naive CD8+ T cells sorted from blood. This clonotype originated in a man aged 18-30 years in good health. The CDR3: CASSGSMERGAITGELFF. CDR3 sequence (DNA): TGCGCCAGCAGTGGGTCGATGGAGCGGGGGGCAATCACCGGGGAGCTGTTTTTT.